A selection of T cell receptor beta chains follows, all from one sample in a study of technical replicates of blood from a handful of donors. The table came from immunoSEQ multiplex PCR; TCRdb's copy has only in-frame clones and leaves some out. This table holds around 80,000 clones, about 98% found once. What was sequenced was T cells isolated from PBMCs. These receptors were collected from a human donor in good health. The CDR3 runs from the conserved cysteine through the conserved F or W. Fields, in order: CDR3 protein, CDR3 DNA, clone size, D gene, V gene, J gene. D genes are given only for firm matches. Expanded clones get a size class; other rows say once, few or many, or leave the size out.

CDR3: CASSPTDRANTEAFF
DNA: TGTGCCAGTAGTCCTACGGACAGGGCGAACACTGAAGCTTTCTTT
size: -
D: TRBD1
V: TRBV19
J: TRBJ1-1

CDR3: CASSQPSVGTEANQPQHF
DNA: TGTGCCAGCAGCCAACCTTCTGTTGGGACAGAAGCCAATCAGCCCCAGCATTTT
size: -
D: TRBD1
V: TRBV16
J: TRBJ1-5

CDR3: CSVERVAGANTEAFF
DNA: TGCAGCGTTGAGAGGGTAGCAGGAGCGAACACTGAAGCTTTCTTT
size: -
D: -
V: TRBV29-1
J: TRBJ1-1

CDR3: CASSYYSGRASDTQYF
DNA: TGTGCCAGCAGTTACTACAGCGGGAGGGCCTCGGATACGCAGTATTTT
size: -
D: TRBD2
V: TRBV6-5
J: TRBJ2-3

CDR3: CASSLSGSGVAFF
DNA: TGTGCCAGCAGCTTGAGTGGATCAGGGGTCGCTTTCTTT
size: -
D: -
V: TRBV5-6
J: TRBJ1-1

CDR3: CASSFSGGGSPLHF
DNA: TGTGCCAGCAGCTTTTCTGGGGGGGGTTCACCCCTCCACTTT
size: -
D: -
V: TRBV13
J: TRBJ1-6

CDR3: CASSIRGRFDEQFF
DNA: TGTGCCAGTAGTATCCGCGGGAGATTCGATGAGCAGTTCTTC
size: -
D: TRBD2
V: TRBV19
J: TRBJ2-1

CDR3: CSVVRETQYF
DNA: TGCAGCGTTGTTCGGGAGACCCAGTACTTC
size: -
D: -
V: TRBV29-1
J: TRBJ2-5

CDR3: CASSFLISRPGGTDTQYF
DNA: TGTGCCAGCAGCTTTCTTATTAGTCGGCCCGGGGGCACAGATACGCAGTATTTT
size: -
D: -
V: TRBV5-6
J: TRBJ2-3

CDR3: CASGQGARDTQYF
DNA: TGTGCCAGCGGACAGGGGGCAAGAGATACGCAGTATTTT
size: -
D: TRBD1
V: TRBV2
J: TRBJ2-3

CDR3: CASSSTGVSYGYTF
DNA: TGTGCCAGCAGCTCGACAGGGGTTAGCTATGGCTACACCTTC
size: -
D: TRBD1
V: TRBV11-2
J: TRBJ1-2

CDR3: CASSPSLGVRETQYF
DNA: TGTGCCAGCAGCCCGAGCCTCGGGGTAAGGGAGACCCAGTACTTC
size: -
D: -
V: TRBV7-9
J: TRBJ2-5

CDR3: CASSQVGGTYAGTEAFF
DNA: TGCGCCAGCAGCCAAGTCGGAGGGACCTACGCGGGCACTGAAGCTTTCTTT
size: -
D: -
V: TRBV4-1
J: TRBJ1-1

CDR3: CASSPTRQGANYGYTF
DNA: TGTGCCAGCAGCCCCACCCGACAGGGGGCGAACTATGGCTACACCTTC
size: -
D: TRBD1
V: TRBV13
J: TRBJ1-2

CDR3: CASSAPAGLAFRQYF
DNA: TGTGCCAGCAGTGCCCCGGCGGGACTAGCGTTTCGGCAGTACTTC
size: -
D: TRBD2
V: TRBV2
J: TRBJ2-7

CDR3: CASSLWDRGIDTEAFF
DNA: TGTGCCAGCTCACTATGGGACAGGGGGATTGACACTGAAGCTTTCTTT
size: -
D: TRBD1
V: TRBV18
J: TRBJ1-1

CDR3: CSVAKGVSGNTIYF
DNA: TGCAGCGTTGCGAAGGGGGTCTCTGGAAACACCATATATTTT
size: -
D: -
V: TRBV29-1
J: TRBJ1-3

CDR3: CASRTRFEPQHF
DNA: TGTGCCAGCAGAACTCGATTTGAGCCCCAGCATTTT
size: -
D: -
V: TRBV6-5
J: TRBJ1-5

CDR3: CAISTEKLFF
DNA: TGTGCCATATCTACGGAAAAACTGTTTTTT
size: once
D: -
V: TRBV7-9
J: TRBJ1-4

CDR3: CASSLGSGRVSNEQFF
DNA: TGTGCCAGCAGCTTAGGTAGCGGGAGGGTGTCCAATGAGCAGTTCTTC
size: -
D: TRBD2
V: TRBV7-2
J: TRBJ2-1

CDR3: CATSRDGTGGELFF
DNA: TGTGCCACCAGCAGAGATGGGACAGGCGGGGAGCTGTTTTTT
size: -
D: TRBD1
V: TRBV15
J: TRBJ2-2

CDR3: CAWSVTGRSEAFF
DNA: TGTGCCTGGAGTGTAACTGGGAGGTCTGAAGCTTTCTTT
size: -
D: -
V: TRBV30
J: TRBJ1-1

CDR3: CASSEANYNEQFF
DNA: TGTGCCAGCAGTGAGGCAAACTACAATGAGCAGTTCTTC
size: -
D: -
V: TRBV25-1
J: TRBJ2-1